This T cell receptor beta chain was captured in a study of blood T cell repertoires in COVID-19. Looking at the study overall: Collection of acute and convalescent COVID-19 samples took place in the United States, Italy and Spain. T cells, B-cell-depleted T cells, or PBMCs supplied cDNA or gDNA.

Authors' analysis steps: By means of reference gene primer amplification, nucleated cell counts were estimated. The table came from immunoSEQ multiplex PCR; TCRdb's copy has only in-frame clones and leaves some out. V and J calls and clone size are as listed in that table; D and trimming were resolved from the DNA. The data hold under 300,000 clones, with about 84% observed a single time. V lost 5 bases and J lost 5, with 12 bases in between. Germline V gene data show CDR1 as MDHEN and CDR2 as SYDVKM. This CDR3 contains 13 residues. The sample was peripheral blood. The V and J genes are TRBV28 and TRBJ1-1, with unresolved D. This receptor was obtained from an older man with acute or convalescent COVID-19. The CDR3, as DNA: TGTGCCAGCAGTCCTAGACCGGTGACTGAAGCTTTCTTT. This sequence encodes CASSPRPVTEAFF.